This TCR beta chain was profiled in a study of cytomegalovirus exposure and HLA in healthy donors. Background on the study: There were around 100 million unique TCR beta sequences, drawn from approximately 180 million T cells, in an earlier analysis. The study, taken as a whole, reports: Data from an earlier analysis indicated that most TCR beta V segments were productive either about 90% or about 30% of the time. There were reportedly fewer N-insertions in an Asian-associated ancestry cluster than the approximately 630-donor mean, in a later analysis.

Researchers ran the PCR with 60 Vbeta and 13 Jbeta primers. Original processing notes: About 83 million unique TCR beta chains, some 11 million shared, were counted in a later analysis. Clones were read by immunoSEQ multiplex PCR, and TCRdb kept only the in-frame ones, dropping some. V and J calls and clone size are copied from that table; D and trimming were computed from the DNA. This table holds 90,000 to 150,000 clones, 77% found once. This clone was observed a few times. Its antigen is not known. CDR3 size: 13 residues. V lost 2 bases, J lost 7 bases, and 8 bases lay in between. CDR1 is ENHRY, CDR2 SYGVKD, per germline.

The receptor comes from a man aged 18-30 years in good health and CMV-seropositive. The chain is built from TRBV10-3 and TRBJ1-4; a weak D match, TRBD1 (5 bases). Sample: PBMCs. This CDR3 reads CAISEDSAEKLFF. CDR3 bases: TGTGCCATCAGTGAGGACAGCGCTGAAAAACTGTTTTTT.